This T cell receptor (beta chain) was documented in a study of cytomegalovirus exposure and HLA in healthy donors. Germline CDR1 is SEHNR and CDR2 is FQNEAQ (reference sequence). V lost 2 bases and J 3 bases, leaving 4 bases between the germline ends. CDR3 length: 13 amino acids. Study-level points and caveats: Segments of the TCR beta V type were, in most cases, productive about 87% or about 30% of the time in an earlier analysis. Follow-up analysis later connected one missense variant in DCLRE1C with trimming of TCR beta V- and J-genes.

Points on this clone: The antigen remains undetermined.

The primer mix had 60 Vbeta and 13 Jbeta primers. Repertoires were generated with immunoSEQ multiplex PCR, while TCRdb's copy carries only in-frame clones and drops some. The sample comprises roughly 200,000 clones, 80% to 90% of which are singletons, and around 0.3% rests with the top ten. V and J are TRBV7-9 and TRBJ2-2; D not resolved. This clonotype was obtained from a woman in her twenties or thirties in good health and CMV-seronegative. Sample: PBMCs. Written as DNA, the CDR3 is TGTGCCAGCAGCTTAAGAGACACCGGGGAGCTGTTTTTT. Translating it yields CASSLRDTGELFF.